These 21 T cell receptor beta chains originate from one sample sequenced in a study of cytomegalovirus exposure and HLA in healthy donors. In the PCR, 60 Vbeta and 13 Jbeta primers were used. Clones were read by immunoSEQ multiplex PCR, and TCRdb kept only the in-frame ones, dropping some. The sample holds about 170,000 clones, 65% to 85% seen once. Sequencing used PBMCs. These receptors originate from a woman aged 18-30 years in good health and CMV-seronegative.

The gene calls are TRBV5-5 and TRBJ2-7; TRBD2 matches at 8 bases. This CDR3 spans 17 amino acids. Germline lookup yields CDR1 SGHKS and CDR2 YYEKEE (reference sequence). With 3 bases clipped from V and 0 bases from J, the junction kept 11 bases outside the gene matches. The CDR3 loop is CASSWPSGPDPSYEQYF. CDR3 coding DNA: TGTGCCAGCAGCTGGCCTAGCGGGCCCGACCCCTCCTACGAGCAGTACTTC.

The chain recombines TRBV2 with TRBJ1-5; TRBD1 is a possible D gene (6 bases). This CDR3 comprises 13 residues. Germline-derived CDR1 and CDR2 are SNHLY and FYNNEI. The V end was cut by 9 bases, the J end by 2 bases, with 11 bases between. CDR3 amino acids: CASHRERNQPQHF. CDR3 in DNA: TGTGCCAGTCACAGGGAGCGCAATCAGCCCCAGCATTTT.

The J gene is TRBJ2-2, the V gene TRBV5-5; maybe TRBD2 (6 bases). From germline, CDR1 is SGHKS and CDR2 YYEKEE (reference sequence). The CDR3 extends over 15 amino acids. The ends were cut back, 0 bases at V and 7 bases at J, with 13 bases in the middle. The DNA for the CDR3 is TGTGCCAGCAGCTTGGTAACTAGCTCGGGCGGGGAGCTGTTTTTT. Protein sequence: CASSLVTSSGGELFF.

The J gene is TRBJ1-1, the V gene TRBV19, with D hard to call. CDR1 and CDR2 (germline): LNHDA, SQIVND (reference sequence). V lost 7 bases and J lost 3, with 9 bases in between. CDR3 length equals 12 residues. CDR3 sequence: CASIGRDTEAFF. CDR3 in DNA: TGTGCCAGTATTGGGCGGGACACTGAAGCTTTCTTT.

V is TRBV28 and J is TRBJ1-2; no firm D call. CDR3 length: 16 amino acids. Trimming cost V 5 bases and J 3 bases, with 19 bases left between them. The germline CDR1 and CDR2 sequences are MDHEN and SYDVKM. The CDR3 DNA sequence: TGTGCCAGCAGTCCCCGCCGAGGACTGAAGGACTATGGCTACACCTTC. It codes for CASSPRRGLKDYGYTF.

The CDR3 DNA follows: TGTGCCAGCAGCCTAAGCCCGGGCAATGAGCAGTTCTTC. Translated: CASSLSPGNEQFF. V and J are TRBV7-3 and TRBJ2-1; D is unresolved. In germline, CDR1 is SGHTA, CDR2 FQGTGA. V lost 5 bases and J 6 bases, leaving 11 bases between the germline ends. The CDR3 covers 13 residues.

This clone showed up just a few times. CDR3 in DNA: TGTGCCAGCAGCGTGGGGACTAGCGGGAGTACAGATACGCAGTATTTT. Its protein is CASSVGTSGSTDTQYF. The chain carries TRBV9 and TRBJ2-3; 14 positions agree with TRBD2. Germline loops: CDR1 SGDLS, CDR2 YYNGEE. With 2 bases clipped from V and 3 bases from J, the junction kept 2 bases outside the gene matches. This CDR3 comprises 16 residues.

J is TRBJ2-1 and V is TRBV5-1, with 10 nucleotides matching TRBD2. After removal of 5 bases from V and 6 bases from J, the junction contained 5 bases not matched to a gene. The CDR3 is made up of 14 amino acids. Germline V gene data show CDR1 as SGHRS and CDR2 as YFSETQ. CDR3 coding DNA: TGCGCCAGCAGGCTAGCGGGAGTTTTCAATGAGCAGTTCTTC. This sequence encodes CASRLAGVFNEQFF.

This chain joins TRBV13 and TRBJ2-1, with D perhaps TRBD2 (7 bases). Germline values: CDR1 PRHDT, CDR2 FYEKMQ (reference sequence). Trimming stripped 5 bases from V and 5 bases from J, with 22 bases between. The CDR3 runs 17 residues. The CDR3 reads CASSLTQGLGGDNEQFF. The CDR3 DNA reads TGTGCCAGCAGCCTAACCCAAGGACTAGGGGGTGACAATGAGCAGTTCTTC.

V gene TRBV9 combines with J gene TRBJ2-3; 8 bases align to TRBD2. Germline CDR1 SGDLS, CDR2 YYNGEE. Losses at the gene ends were 0 bases for V and 0 bases for J; bases not matched to a gene: 3. This CDR3 comprises 16 residues. CDR3 sequence: CASSVGPSGSTDTQYF. CDR3 coding DNA: TGTGCCAGCAGCGTAGGTCCTAGCGGGAGCACAGATACGCAGTATTTT.

This clone has a handful of counts. The chain links TRBV28 to TRBJ2-1; a possible D gene is TRBD1 (5 bases). The length of the CDR3 is 14 residues. Trimming took 3 bases from V and 5 from J, leaving 11 bases between them. The germline V gene has CDR1 MDHEN and CDR2 SYDVKM. The CDR3: CASSLWQGDNEQFF. CDR3 DNA: TGTGCCAGCAGTTTGTGGCAGGGTGACAATGAGCAGTTCTTC.

The V call is TRBV18, the J call TRBJ2-5, with a tentative D call TRBD2 (6 bases). V was clipped by 3 bases and J by 4 bases, with 18 bases between them. CDR1 and CDR2 from the germline V gene are KGHSH and LQKENI. The CDR3 is made up of 16 amino acids. The CDR3 loop is CASSPASGEIGETQYF. Written as DNA, the CDR3 is TGTGCCAGCTCACCGGCCTCGGGGGAAATCGGAGAGACCCAGTACTTC.

Points on this clone: Other DNA sequences in this specimen translate into the identical CDR3. This sequence joins TRBV6-5 and TRBJ1-2; D perhaps matches TRBD1 (6 bases). Trimming stripped 2 bases from V and 4 bases from J, with 8 bases between. The germline gives CDR1 MNHEY, CDR2 SVGAGI. The CDR3 runs 13 residues. In nucleotides, the CDR3 is TGTGCCAGCAGTTACGGGGGCGGCTATGGCTACACCTTC. Translation gives CASSYGGGYGYTF.

The chain couples TRBV6-5 to TRBJ2-1; tentative D call: TRBD2 (6 bases). V was shortened by 8 bases and J by 1 base, with 15 bases between the two germline ends. The CDR3 sequence is 15 residues long. The germline V gene encodes CDR1 MNHEY and CDR2 SVGAGI. The CDR3 DNA follows: TGTGCCAGCTCTTTTGGAGCGGGTTCCTACAATGAGCAGTTCTTC. It is translated as CASSFGAGSYNEQFF.

The CDR3 reads CSAPEQGNNEQFF. Here the CDR3 DNA reads TGCAGCGCTCCGGAACAGGGTAACAATGAGCAGTTCTTC. This chain joins TRBV29-1 and TRBJ2-1; tentatively, D is TRBD1 (6 bases). CDR1 and CDR2 (germline): SQVTM, ANQGSEA. CDR3 length: 13 residues. Trimming cost V 7 bases and J 5 bases, with 15 bases left between them.

The chain has TRBV18 and TRBJ2-1, with D uncertain. V was clipped by 2 bases and J by 0 bases, with 17 bases between them. The CDR3 contains 18 residues. Germline V lookup: CDR1 KGHSH, CDR2 LQKENI. Here the CDR3 DNA reads TGTGCCAGCTCACCAGACCGACCGAGGATCCCCTCCTACAATGAGCAGTTCTTC. Amino acid sequence: CASSPDRPRIPSYNEQFF.

The V call is TRBV7-9, the J call TRBJ2-5, with D hard to call. V was shortened by 2 bases and J by 2 bases, with 12 bases between the two germline ends. The CDR3 sequence is 15 residues long. Germline CDR1 and CDR2: SEHNR and FQNEAQ (reference sequence). The CDR3 reads CASSLSWSAQETQYF. The DNA of the CDR3 is TGTGCCAGCAGCTTAAGCTGGAGCGCACAAGAGACCCAGTACTTC.

The chain recombines TRBV28 with TRBJ2-1; 16 nucleotides line up with TRBD2. Germline trimming cut 7 bases from V and 9 bases from J; bases unmatched to any gene: 18. Germline values: CDR1 MDHEN, CDR2 SYDVKM. The CDR3 totals 19 residues. The CDR3 here is CASTLTPGLAGGVLGEQFF. The CDR3 DNA sequence: TGTGCCAGCACCTTAACTCCGGGACTAGCGGGAGGGGTGCTTGGTGAGCAGTTCTTC.

J is TRBJ2-5 and V is TRBV6-1; D is unclear. CDR1 is MNHNS, CDR2 SASEGT, per germline. This CDR3 region has 14 residues. The ends were cut back, 7 bases at V and 5 bases at J, with 17 bases in the middle. The CDR3 loop is CASNFDPVGETQYF. Written as DNA, the CDR3 is TGTGCCAGCAATTTTGATCCGGTCGGGGAGACCCAGTACTTC.

The rearrangement uses TRBV6-1 and TRBJ1-5; no firm D call. Germline V gene lookup returns CDR1 MNHNS and CDR2 SASEGT. This CDR3 is built from 15 residues. The ends were cut back, 5 bases at V and 5 bases at J, with 16 bases in the middle. The DNA of the CDR3 is TGTGCCAGCAGTATAGGATCCCGGCGGGATCAGCCCCAGCATTTT. Translating gives CASSIGSRRDQPQHF.

The CDR3 DNA reads as TGTGCCAGCAGCCTCCCCGACACCGGGGAGCTGTTTTTT. It translates to CASSLPDTGELFF. The chain joins TRBV7-3 to TRBJ2-2; D not certain. The CDR3 is 13 amino acids. The V gene's germline CDR1 is SGHTA and CDR2 FQGTGA. V was shortened by 5 bases and J by 3 bases, with 7 bases between the two germline ends.